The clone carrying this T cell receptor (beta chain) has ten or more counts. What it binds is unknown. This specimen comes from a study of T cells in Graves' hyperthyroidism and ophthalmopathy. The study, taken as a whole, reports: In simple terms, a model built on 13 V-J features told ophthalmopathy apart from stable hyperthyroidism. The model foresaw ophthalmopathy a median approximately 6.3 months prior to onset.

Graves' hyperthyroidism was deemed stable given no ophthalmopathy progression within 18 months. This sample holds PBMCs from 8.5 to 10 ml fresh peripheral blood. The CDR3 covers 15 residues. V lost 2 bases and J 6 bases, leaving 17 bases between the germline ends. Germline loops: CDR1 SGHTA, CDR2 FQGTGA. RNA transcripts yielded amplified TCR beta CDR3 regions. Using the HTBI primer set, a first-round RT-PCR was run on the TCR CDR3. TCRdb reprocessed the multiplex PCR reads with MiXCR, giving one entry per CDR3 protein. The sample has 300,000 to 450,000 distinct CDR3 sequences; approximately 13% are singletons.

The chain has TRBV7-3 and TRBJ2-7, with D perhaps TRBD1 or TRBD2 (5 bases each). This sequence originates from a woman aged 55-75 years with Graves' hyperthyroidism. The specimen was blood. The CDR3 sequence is CASSLGGTEISEQYF. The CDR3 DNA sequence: TGTGCCAGCAGCTTAGGTGGGACCGAGATTTCCGAGCAGTACTTC.